The 27 T cell receptor beta chains listed next were all sequenced from one sample in a study of T cell repertoires in cytomegalovirus infection. TCRdb re-derived calls from the reads in MiXCR, one entry per CDR3 protein. The repertoire consists of 40,000 to 55,000 distinct CDR3 sequences, with over 15% occurring once and the leading ten covering around 27%. These TCRs' antigens remain unknown. The sample consisted of CD8+ T cells from cultured PBMCs, taken from culture after CMV antigen stimulation. The receptors were gathered from a human donor in good health (CMV status not recorded). Some clones in this sample may be carry-over from other donors' samples.

This clonotype counts as medium-sized (0.01 to 0.1%). V and J are TRBV7-9 and TRBJ1-3; D is unresolved. Per germline, CDR1 SEHNR and CDR2 FQNEAQ (reference sequence). CDR3 size: 14 residues. V was pared by 7 bases and J by 0 bases, with 10 bases between. The CDR3 region is CASTAWSSGNTIYF. The CDR3 coding sequence is TGTGCCAGCACCGCATGGAGCTCTGGAAACACCATATATTTT.

The chain joins TRBV11-2 to TRBJ2-1; D unresolved. The V and J ends lost 1 base and 8 bases respectively, with 6 bases between them. This CDR3 region has 12 residues. The germline V gene has CDR1 SGHAT and CDR2 FQNNGV. CDR3 sequence (DNA): TGTGCCAGCAGCTTAGGACGGTATGAGCAGTTCTTC. It yields the protein CASSLGRYEQFF. The full variable domain, its missing parts supplied by reference TRBV11-2 and TRBJ2-1, is EAGVAQSPRYKIIEKRQSVAFWCNPISGHATLYWYQQILGQGPKLLIQFQNNGVVDDSQLPKDRFSAERLKGVDSTLKIQPAKLEDSAVYLCASSLGRYEQFFGPGTRLTVL.

This clonotype was counted at least ten times. This chain links TRBV7-2 with TRBJ1-4; D gene unclear. The length of the CDR3 is 12 residues. Germline V lookup: CDR1 SGHTA, CDR2 FQGNSA. The V gene lost 0 bases and the J gene lost 8 bases, with 4 bases spanning the gap. The DNA for the CDR3 is TGTGCCAGCAGCTTAGCAACCGAAAAACTGTTTTTT. Residues: CASSLATEKLFF. The whole variable domain, remainder taken from reference TRBV7-2 and TRBJ1-4, is GAGVSQSPSNKVTEKGKDVELRCDPISGHTALYWYRQSLGQGLEFLIYFQGNSAPDKSGLPSDRFSAERTGGSVSTLTIQRTQQEDSAVYLCASSLATEKLFFGSGTQLSVL.

This sequence joins TRBV7-8 and TRBJ1-1; no reliable D call. Per germline, CDR1 SGHVS and CDR2 FQNEAQ. The V end was cut by 5 bases, the J end by 1 base, with 14 bases between. This CDR3 is built from 15 residues. The CDR3 loop reads CASSPEPPGNTEAFF. The CDR3 DNA reads TGTGCCAGCAGCCCAGAACCTCCAGGGAACACTGAAGCTTTCTTT.

This clonotype was detected a few times. The chain employs TRBV7-8 and TRBJ2-1; D is unresolved. This CDR3 region has 15 residues. The V gene's germline CDR1 is SGHVS and CDR2 FQNEAQ. V lost 1 base to trimming and J lost 6 bases, with 13 bases between them. The chain's CDR3 is CASSLDRDFVNEQFF. DNA for the CDR3: TGTGCCAGCAGCTTAGATCGAGATTTCGTCAATGAGCAGTTCTTC.

This chain connects TRBV7-2 to TRBJ2-1, with D possibly called TRBD1 or TRBD2 (5 bases each). The CDR3 is made up of 17 amino acids. In germline, CDR1 is SGHTA, CDR2 FQGNSA. V was clipped by 2 bases and J by 8 bases, with 22 bases between them. For the CDR3, the DNA is TGTGCCAGCAGCTTACCTGGGGCGTGCCACCTCGGGGATGAGCAGTTCTTC. As protein: CASSLPGACHLGDEQFF. The whole variable domain, filled in from reference TRBV7-2 and TRBJ2-1, reads GAGVSQSPSNKVTEKGKDVELRCDPISGHTALYWYRQSLGQGLEFLIYFQGNSAPDKSGLPSDRFSAERTGGSVSTLTIQRTQQEDSAVYLCASSLPGACHLGDEQFFGPGTRLTVL.

This chain links TRBV9 with TRBJ1-2; TRBD1 might be the D (5 bases). This CDR3 region has 14 residues. The V end lost 2 bases, the J end lost 3 bases, and 11 bases lay between the germline ends. Germline V gene sequence: CDR1 SGDLS, CDR2 YYNGEE. The CDR3 nucleotides are TGTGCCAGCAGCGTCGGTGGGGGGGACTATGGCTACACCTTC. Protein sequence: CASSVGGGDYGYTF.

This clonotype was seen a handful of times. This chain connects TRBV11-1 to TRBJ2-5; D assignment may be TRBD1 or TRBD2 (5 bases each). V was pared by 2 bases and J by 5 bases, with 18 bases between. The length of the CDR3 is 16 residues. The germline CDR1 and CDR2 sequences are SGHAT and FQDESV (reference sequence). CDR3 nucleotide sequence: TGTGCCAGCAGCTTAAGGTCGGGGCCGTATCGGGAGACCCAGTACTTC. Translated, it gives CASSLRSGPYRETQYF.

The genes are TRBV20-1 and TRBJ2-1; the D gene is possibly TRBD2 (5 bases). The CDR3 runs to 14 residues. Trimming left V 0 bases short and J 8 bases short, with 14 bases between. Germline-derived CDR1 and CDR2 are DFQATT and SNEGSKA (reference sequence). CDR3 bases: TGCAGTGCTAGAGATATGACGGCGGGCGATGAGCAGTTCTTC. Translating gives CSARDMTAGDEQFF.

This clonotype occurred a few times. This chain uses TRBV7-8 with TRBJ2-3, with TRBD2 identical over 10 bases. Germline assignment: CDR1 SGHVS and CDR2 FQNEAQ. CDR3 length equals 16 residues. V dropped 0 bases and J dropped 2; count of bases not matched to a gene: 2. CDR3 nucleotides: TGTGCCAGCAGCTTAGCGCTAGCGGGGGACACAGATACGCAGTATTTT. Protein product: CASSLALAGDTDTQYF.

The rearrangement links TRBV7-2 to TRBJ2-7, with 11 bases fitting TRBD1. The ends lost 3 bases at V and 5 bases at J; junction bases unmatched: 6. The germline V gene encodes CDR1 SGHTA and CDR2 FQGNSA. The CDR3 contains 15 residues. Here the CDR3 DNA reads TGTGCCAGCAGCTTCGGACAGGGGGCGGCCCACGAGCAGTACTTC. This encodes CASSFGQGAAHEQYF.

This clonotype was seen only a few times. The rearrangement joins TRBV7-6 to TRBJ2-5, with 9 bases identical to TRBD2. The CDR3 is 16 residues long. Germline values: CDR1 SGHVS, CDR2 FNYEAQ. J gave up 5 bases and V 10 bases, and 17 bases lay outside the gene matches. The chain's CDR3 is CATLLTLTSGLETQYF. CDR3 nucleotides: TGTGCCACCCTACTAACCCTGACTAGCGGATTGGAGACCCAGTACTTC.

This clonotype was picked up a small number of times. This chain connects TRBV19 to TRBJ2-4; a weak D match, TRBD1 (5 bases). Germline-derived CDR1 and CDR2 are LNHDA and SQIVND (reference sequence). The length of the CDR3 is 13 residues. The V end lost 3 bases, the J end lost 5 bases, and 8 bases lay between the germline ends. The chain's CDR3 is CASSMGLENIQYF. The CDR3 DNA sequence: TGTGCCAGTAGTATGGGGCTCGAAAACATTCAGTACTTC.

This clonotype showed up just a few times. J is TRBJ1-1 and V is TRBV6-1; a possible D gene is TRBD1 (5 bases). CDR1 is MNHNS, CDR2 SASEGT, per germline. The CDR3 is 14 amino acids. Trimming stripped 5 bases from V and 4 bases from J, with 14 bases between. The CDR3 DNA reads as TGTGCCAGCAGTCTACGTGGGGGAGGCACTGAAGCTTTCTTT. The encoded protein is CASSLRGGGTEAFF.

The rearrangement joins TRBV5-4 to TRBJ2-1, with 9 bases that match TRBD1. Germline loops: CDR1 SGHNT, CDR2 YYREEE (reference sequence). Germline trimming cut 2 bases from V and 4 bases from J; bases unmatched to any gene: 10. This CDR3 spans 17 amino acids. The CDR3 nucleotides are TGTGCCAGCAGCTTTCATCTACAGGGGGCTGGGTACAATGAGCAGTTCTTC. This gives the protein CASSFHLQGAGYNEQFF.

The chain couples TRBV15 to TRBJ2-7, with 11 bases matching TRBD2. The V gene end was trimmed by 1 base and the J gene end by 2 bases; junction bases not matched to a gene: 4. CDR3 length: 16 residues. The germline V gene has CDR1 LNHNV and CDR2 YYDKDF (reference sequence). The CDR3 nucleotides read TGTGCCACCAGCAGAGGCGCTAGCGGGGGGACCTACGAGCAGTACTTC. Protein sequence: CATSRGASGGTYEQYF.

The chain is built from TRBV7-9 and TRBJ2-1; D may match TRBD1 or TRBD2 (5 bases each). Trimming stripped 7 bases from V and 7 bases from J, with 23 bases between. Germline-derived CDR1 and CDR2 are SEHNR and FQNEAQ (reference sequence). This CDR3 has 16 residues. This CDR3 is CASTWDLTGYKNEQFF. The CDR3 DNA reads TGTGCCAGCACTTGGGACCTTACGGGTTACAAGAATGAGCAGTTCTTC.

The V call is TRBV20-1, the J call TRBJ1-4; D call uncertain. The V gene lost 3 bases and the J gene lost 4 bases, with 9 bases spanning the gap. The CDR3 spans 13 residues. Germline CDR1 reads DFQATT; CDR2 reads SNEGSKA (reference sequence). CDR3 sequence reads: CSARPGHNEKLFF. The DNA of the CDR3 is TGCAGTGCTAGGCCCGGGCATAATGAAAAACTGTTTTTT.

A few counts support this clonotype. The V and J genes are TRBV20-1 and TRBJ2-3, with 8 bases fitting TRBD2. V gave up 3 bases and J gave up 2 bases; unmatched junction bases: 1. The CDR3 has 13 amino acids. CDR1 and CDR2 from the germline V gene are DFQATT and SNEGSKA (reference sequence). CDR3 protein: CSASGRVTDTQYF. The CDR3 DNA sequence: TGCAGTGCTAGCGGGAGGGTCACAGATACGCAGTATTTT.

This clonotype was detected once. The chain recombines TRBV7-6 with TRBJ2-1; 12 positions agree with TRBD1. This CDR3 is built from 17 residues. The trim removed 6 bases at V and 5 bases at J, leaving 11 bases unmatched. Germline V lookup: CDR1 SGHVS, CDR2 FNYEAQ. Here the CDR3 reads CASSLGGQGAVNNEQFF. The CDR3 DNA is TGTGCCAGCAGTTTGGGGGGACAGGGGGCAGTTAACAATGAGCAGTTCTTC.

This clonotype was observed a handful of times. The CDR3 here is CASSLAKREQYF. The CDR3 coding sequence is TGTGCCAGCAGTTTAGCCAAGCGGGAGCAGTACTTC. The rearrangement uses TRBV12-3 or TRBV12-4 and TRBJ2-7; D may be TRBD2 (5 bases). This CDR3 spans 12 amino acids. With 0 bases removed from V and 7 bases from J, the gap between germline ends came to 7 bases.

The gene calls are TRBV6-5 and TRBJ2-5, with 9 nucleotides matching TRBD2. Germline V gives CDR1 MNHEY, CDR2 SVGAGI. The V segment lost 2 bases and the J segment 3 bases; nucleotides outside the gene matches: 10. The CDR3 loop spans 17 amino acids. The CDR3 sequence: CASSYNGLALGEETQYF. CDR3 nucleotide sequence: TGTGCCAGCAGTTACAATGGACTAGCGTTAGGGGAAGAGACCCAGTACTTC.

This clonotype came up a few times. This sequence joins TRBV6-2 or TRBV6-3 and TRBJ2-1; 8 bases are a match to TRBD1. CDR3 length: 12 residues. CDR1 is MNHEY and CDR2 is SVGEGT in the germline V gene. After removal of 5 bases from V and 10 bases from J, the junction contained 4 bases not matched to a gene. CDR3 DNA: TGTGCCAGCAGTGACAGGGGTCAGGAGCAGTTCTTC. Protein product: CASSDRGQEQFF.

This clonotype has a handful of counts. The genes are TRBV3-1 and TRBJ2-5; no clear D. The CDR3 totals 13 residues. Trimming pared 1 base from V and 4 bases from J, leaving 7 bases between. CDR1 LGHDT and CDR2 YNNKEL come from the germline V gene (reference sequence). CDR3 residues: CASSQAPAETQYF. In DNA form, the CDR3 reads TGTGCCAGCAGCCAAGCCCCAGCAGAGACCCAGTACTTC.

This clonotype occurred a few times. The chain joins TRBV27 to TRBJ2-2; TRBD2 is a possible D gene (5 bases). The CDR3 consists of 14 residues. Germline lookup yields CDR1 MNHEY and CDR2 SMNVEV (reference sequence). Trimming stripped 2 bases from V and 6 bases from J, with 10 bases between. CDR3 in DNA: TGTGCCAGCAGTTTAGGCGGGTGGGCCGGGGAGCTGTTTTTT. It is translated as CASSLGGWAGELFF.

The chain uses TRBV6-6 and TRBJ1-5; D is uncertain. There are 14 residues in the CDR3. The V gene's germline CDR1 is MNHNY and CDR2 SVGAGI (reference sequence). V lost 6 bases and J lost 1, with 10 bases in between. The CDR3 protein is CASSPDWSNQPQHF. CDR3 nucleotides: TGTGCCAGCAGCCCCGACTGGAGCAATCAGCCCCAGCATTTT.

As DNA, the CDR3 is TGTGCCAGCAGTCCCCGACAGGGAACTAACACTGAAGCTTTCTTT. Its translation is CASSPRQGTNTEAFF. The V gene is TRBV28, the J gene TRBJ1-1; TRBD1 aligns across 7 bases. CDR3 size: 15 residues. Per the germline V gene, CDR1 is MDHEN and CDR2 is SYDVKM. Trimming at V came to 5 bases and at J to 2 bases, leaving 8 bases not matched to a gene.